This entry concerns a single T cell receptor beta chain. Its cognate antigen has yet to be identified. No qualities accompany the bases; no much larger clone lies one base away. The goal of deep resolution MiSeq sequencing was a depth between 1 in 1 million and 1 in 200,000 T cells, and coverage averaged 10x per clonotype. The immunoSEQ hsTCRB Kit was used to generate the TCR beta libraries. In the paper's pipeline: Data were analyzed with ImmunoSEQ Data Assistant and ImmunoSEQ Analyzer, with V, D and J genes assigned per IMGT definitions. Clonality was computed as one minus normalized Shannon entropy of productive rearrangement frequencies, ranging from 0 to 1. Only overrepresented clonotypes making up at least 0.05% of the repertoire of each patient were included in the public clonotype analysis. Around 14 repertoires from age-matched healthy donors, obtained from immuneACCESS, served as clonality controls. Imported from immuneACCESS, the table was reduced by TCRdb to in-frame sequences with V and J called. These copies leave out some clones; in studies compared against another copy, an unresolved V gene accounts for under half, and the cause of the remainder is not known. V, J and clone size reflect that table, while D and trimming were determined from the DNA. The sample table holds over 250,000 clones, of which around 77% were seen once. About 6% of the sample comes from the top ten.

This entry comes from a study of cytotoxic CD8 clonotypes in ibrutinib-treated CLL (dated by TCRdb to 2020 to 2022). As for the study more broadly: The cohort included around 16 treatment-naive and roughly ten relapsed/refractory patients; around 18 were IGHV unmutated. Responses were partial in some 24 patients and complete in 2; after median approximately 66 months follow-up, approximately 15 stayed in remission and 12 progressed. Response samples were obtained after a median of around eleven months of treatment, with a range of about 6 to 40 months. On average, each sample had approximately 280,000 productive templates and 94,082 productive rearrangements. Of the 86 participants in the trial, approximately 25 had longitudinal samples available. Cryopreserved peripheral blood mononuclear cells were collected before treatment, at response, and at either disease progression or sustained remission. All remission and progressive disease samples were collected while patients were still receiving ibrutinib.

The sample's time point label is to be understood as: progressive disease on ibrutinib. For TCR beta library preparation, roughly 2 micrograms of genomic DNA were extracted from the cryopreserved PBMCs. Longitudinal blood samples from CLL patients on ibrutinib monotherapy were analyzed using high-throughput TCR beta sequencing. The patients were enrolled in a single-center, open-label phase 2 trial of ibrutinib monotherapy. V loses 6 bases, J loses 1 base, and the germline ends lie 16 bases apart. From a lookup of the germline V gene (reference sequence), CDR1 and CDR2 are SEHNR and FQNEAQ. CDR3 length: 15 amino acids, cysteine to phenylalanine. Kept here is only the CDR3 DNA, which spans 45 bases and is read in frame from base 1. Study-level results and caveats: Clonality increased at ibrutinib response, stayed stable in sustained remission, and fell back toward baseline at progression. At baseline, clonality was higher than in age-matched healthy donors and showed a strong correlation with circulating CD8+ T-cell counts. Sustained-remission and progressing patients did not have matched sampling times, and lymph node repertoires were not examined. Public clonotypes were rare and either shrank or stayed stable during treatment, and the rise in clonality at ibrutinib response reflected expansion of private clonotypes.

The sequencing here drew on PBMCs, taken at disease progression, from a patient treated with ibrutinib. This TCR came from a human donor with chronic lymphocytic leukemia. Recombination connected TRBV7-9 to TRBJ2-7, with the D call perhaps TRBD1 or TRBD2, each one matching 5 bases. The nucleotides are TGTGCCAGCAGGAAATACCGGGACCAATCCTACGAGCAGTACTTC. Translated, this is CASRKYRDQSYEQYF.